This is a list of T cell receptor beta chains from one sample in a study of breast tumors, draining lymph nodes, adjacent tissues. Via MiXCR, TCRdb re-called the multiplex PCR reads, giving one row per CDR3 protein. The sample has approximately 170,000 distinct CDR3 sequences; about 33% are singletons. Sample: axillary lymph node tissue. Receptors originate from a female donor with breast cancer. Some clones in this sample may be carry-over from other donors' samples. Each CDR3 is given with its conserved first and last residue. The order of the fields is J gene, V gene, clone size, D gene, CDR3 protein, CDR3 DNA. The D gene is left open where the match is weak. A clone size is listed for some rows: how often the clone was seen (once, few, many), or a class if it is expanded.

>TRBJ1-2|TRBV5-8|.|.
CASSLAYALRYGYTF
TGTGCCAGCAGCTTGGCCTATGCCCTTCGGTATGGCTACACCTTC
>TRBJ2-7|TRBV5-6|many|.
CASSFVDAYEQYF
TGTGCCAGCAGCTTCGTGGATGCCTACGAGCAGTACTTC
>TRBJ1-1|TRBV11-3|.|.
CASSNQWNTEAFF
TGTGCCAGCAGCAATCAGTGGAACACTGAAGCTTTCTTT
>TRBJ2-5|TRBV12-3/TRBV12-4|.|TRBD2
CASRSGQGGGSETQYF
TGTGCCAGCAGGTCGGGTCAAGGCGGGGGAAGTGAGACCCAGTACTTC
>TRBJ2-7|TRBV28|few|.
CASSSGRGFYEQYF
TGTGCCAGCAGTTCGGGCAGGGGCTTTTACGAGCAGTACTTC
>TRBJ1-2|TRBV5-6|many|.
CASSDTATVGTHLGYTF
TGTGCCAGCAGCGACACAGCTACGGTCGGGACTCATCTAGGCTACACCTTC
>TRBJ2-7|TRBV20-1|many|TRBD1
CSAIGTGYLVGEGYPYEQYF
TGCAGTGCTATTGGGACAGGGTACCTTGTTGGGGAGGGCTACCCCTACGAGCAGTACTTC
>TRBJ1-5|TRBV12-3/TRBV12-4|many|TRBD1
CASSLGQSIKPQHF
TGTGCCAGCAGTTTGGGACAGAGTATCAAGCCCCAGCATTTT
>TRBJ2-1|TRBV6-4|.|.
CASSLVFGGVKLPWNEQFF
TGTGCCAGCAGTCTCGTTTTCGGGGGAGTCAAGCTACCGTGGAATGAGCAGTTCTTC
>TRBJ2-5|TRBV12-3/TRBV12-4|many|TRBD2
CASTLRASGGSETQYF
TGTGCCAGCACCCTTCGGGCTAGCGGGGGGTCGGAGACCCAGTACTTC
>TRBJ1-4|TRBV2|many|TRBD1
CASSEALIGTGFATNEKLFF
TGTGCCAGCAGTGAAGCGCTTATAGGGACAGGGTTTGCAACTAATGAAAAACTGTTTTTT
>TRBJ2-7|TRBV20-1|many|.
CSASSAVRSSYEQYF
TGCAGTGCTAGTTCAGCCGTCCGGAGCTCCTACGAGCAGTACTTC
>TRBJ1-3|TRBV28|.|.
CASRKTGYSGNTIYF
TGTGCCAGCAGAAAGACAGGCTACTCTGGAAACACCATATATTTT
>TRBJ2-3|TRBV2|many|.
CASASREDEADTQYF
TGTGCCAGCGCAAGCAGGGAAGATGAGGCAGATACGCAGTATTTT
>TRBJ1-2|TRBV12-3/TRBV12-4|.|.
CASSFRTEGYTF
TGTGCCAGCAGTTTTCGAACAGAAGGCTACACCTTC
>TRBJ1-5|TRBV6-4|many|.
CASSDSSGKGNQPQHF
TGTGCCAGCAGTGACTCGTCCGGGAAGGGCAATCAGCCCCAGCATTTT
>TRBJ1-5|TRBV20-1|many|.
CSARAAGRASTQHF
TGCAGTGCTAGGGCCGCGGGCAGGGCCTCGACCCAGCATTTT
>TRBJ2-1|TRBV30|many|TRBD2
CAWTSGGIEGQFF
TGTGCCTGGACTAGCGGGGGCATAGAGGGGCAGTTCTTC
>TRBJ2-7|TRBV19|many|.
CASSMGRAYEQYF
TGTGCCAGTAGTATGGGCAGAGCCTACGAGCAGTACTTC
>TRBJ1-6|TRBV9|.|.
CASSVARETNSPLHF
TGTGCCAGCAGCGTAGCCCGGGAAACTAATTCACCCCTCCACTTT
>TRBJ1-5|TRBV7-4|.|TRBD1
CASSRDRFSNQPQHF
TGTGCCAGCAGCAGGGACAGGTTTAGCAATCAGCCCCAGCATTTT
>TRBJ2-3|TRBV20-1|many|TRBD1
CSARAWDRERAQYF
TGCAGTGCTAGAGCGTGGGACAGGGAACGGGCGCAGTATTTT
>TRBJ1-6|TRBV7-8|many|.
CASSSHQGRGIPSLHF
TGTGCCAGCAGCTCACACCAGGGGCGGGGGATTCCGTCCCTCCACTTT
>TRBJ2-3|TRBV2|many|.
CASSEGSDTQYF
TGTGCCAGCAGTGAAGGTTCCGATACGCAGTATTTT
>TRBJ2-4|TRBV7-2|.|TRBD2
CASSLTILAGVAKNIQYF
TGTGCCAGCAGCTTAACCATACTAGCGGGGGTAGCCAAAAACATTCAGTACTTC
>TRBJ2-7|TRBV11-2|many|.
CASSFIRTANEQYF
TGTGCCAGCAGCTTTATCCGAACAGCCAACGAGCAGTACTTC
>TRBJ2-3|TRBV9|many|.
CASSVASTDTQYF
TGTGCCAGCAGCGTAGCTAGCACAGATACGCAGTATTTT